The 9 T cell receptor beta chains presented below share a single source sample, sequenced in a study of human T cells and chemical hapten exposure. Time point given: pre-sensitization, week 0. Treatment indicated: therapeutic diphenylcyclopropenone sensitization with weekly scalp DPC. TCRdb fed the RACE reads into MiXCR, producing one record per CDR3 protein. Here the sample spans more than 50,000 distinct CDR3 sequences, around 7% being singletons. Sequencing used whole blood, obtained in connection with sensitization to the hapten diphenylcyclopropenone (DPC). These TCRs come from a woman in her 30s with alopecia areata. Some clones in this sample may be carry-over from other donors' samples.

The sample holds many counts of this clonotype. The V and J genes are TRBV7-2 and TRBJ2-7; D gene ambiguous. This CDR3 is 13 amino acids long. V dropped 5 bases and J dropped 3 bases, with 11 bases sitting between them. Per the germline V gene, CDR1 is SGHTA and CDR2 is FQGNSA. CDR3 loop: CASSEAPHYEQYF. The CDR3, as DNA: TGTGCCAGCAGCGAGGCCCCACACTACGAGCAGTACTTC.

This clonotype was counted ten times or more. The chain links TRBV6-5 to TRBJ2-3; 9 bases match TRBD2. From germline, CDR1 is MNHEY and CDR2 SVGAGI. The CDR3 totals 17 residues. Trimming removed 6 bases from V and 0 bases from J; junction bases left unmatched: 10. CDR3 in DNA: TGTGCCAGCAGGGAGCGGGGGGCCCTCCTTAGCACAGATACGCAGTATTTT. Its protein is CASRERGALLSTDTQYF.

This clonotype was seen repeatedly, ten times or more. The chain recombines TRBV6-4 with TRBJ2-2, with D possibly being TRBD2 (5 bases). The CDR3 has 13 residues. Per germline, CDR1 MRHNA and CDR2 SNTAGT. V lost 2 bases to trimming and J lost 5 bases, with 6 bases between them. CDR3 in amino acids: CASSDGETGELFF. CDR3 DNA: TGTGCCAGCAGTGACGGGGAGACCGGGGAGCTGTTTTTT.

This clonotype appeared many times. The gene calls are TRBV25-1 and TRBJ2-3; D not certain. The germline gives CDR1 MGHDK, CDR2 SYGVNS. This CDR3 is 12 amino acids long. V shed 8 bases and J shed 1 base, with 7 bases lying between them. The chain's CDR3 is CASSRGTDTQYF. DNA for the CDR3: TGTGCCAGCTCCCGGGGCACAGATACGCAGTATTTT.

This clonotype was counted ten times or more. The rearrangement joins TRBV3-1 to TRBJ1-3, with D tentatively TRBD1 (5 bases). V was trimmed by 0 bases and J by 1 base, leaving 7 bases between them. Germline CDR1 is LGHDT and CDR2 is YNNKEL (reference sequence). The CDR3 contains 15 residues. In DNA form, the CDR3 reads TGTGCCAGCAGCCAAGATGGGGGGTCTGGAAACACCATATATTTT. This translates into CASSQDGGSGNTIYF.

In this sample, this clonotype turned up many times. The rearrangement links TRBV18 to TRBJ2-1; unclear D gene. Trimming took 0 bases from V and 0 from J, leaving 12 bases between them. Germline values: CDR1 KGHSH, CDR2 LQKENI. CDR3 length: 17 amino acids. DNA for the CDR3: TGTGCCAGCTCACCACCTATGTCTCAAAGCTCCTACAATGAGCAGTTCTTC. It codes for CASSPPMSQSSYNEQFF.

Ten or more counts support this clonotype. The rearrangement joins TRBV3-1 to TRBJ2-5, with D perhaps given as TRBD1 or TRBD2 (5 bases each). Germline-derived CDR1 and CDR2 are LGHDT and YNNKEL (reference sequence). V lost 5 bases, J lost 2 bases, and 21 bases lay in between. The CDR3 loop spans 17 amino acids. For the CDR3, the DNA is TGTGCCAGCAGCTCAAAAAAGGCCGGGACCGCGCAAGAGACCCAGTACTTC. Translated: CASSSKKAGTAQETQYF.

This clonotype was seen repeatedly, ten times or more. This chain connects TRBV12-3 or TRBV12-4 to TRBJ1-5; 9 nucleotides align to TRBD1. V dropped 6 bases and J dropped 2; count of bases not matched to a gene: 5. The CDR3 has 15 amino acids. As DNA, the CDR3 is TGTGCCAGCAGCCCGGGACAGGGAGGCAATCAGCCCCAGCATTTT. Its protein product is CASSPGQGGNQPQHF.

This clonotype was observed a handful of times. The chain couples TRBV5-1 to TRBJ1-1, with no clear D. The germline V gene encodes CDR1 SGHRS and CDR2 YFSETQ. Trimming took off 4 bases at V and 5 bases at J, with 12 bases between the two ends. There are 13 residues in the CDR3. The chain's CDR3 is CASSISWLTEAFF. CDR3 coding DNA: TGCGCCAGCAGCATATCGTGGCTGACTGAAGCTTTCTTT. Drawing the rest from reference TRBV5-1 and TRBJ1-1, the complete variable domain is KAGVTQTPRYLIKTRGQQVTLSCSPISGHRSVSWYQQTPGQGLQFLFEYFSETQRNKGNFPGRFSGRQFSNSRSEMNVSTLELGDSALYLCASSISWLTEAFFGQGTRLTVV.